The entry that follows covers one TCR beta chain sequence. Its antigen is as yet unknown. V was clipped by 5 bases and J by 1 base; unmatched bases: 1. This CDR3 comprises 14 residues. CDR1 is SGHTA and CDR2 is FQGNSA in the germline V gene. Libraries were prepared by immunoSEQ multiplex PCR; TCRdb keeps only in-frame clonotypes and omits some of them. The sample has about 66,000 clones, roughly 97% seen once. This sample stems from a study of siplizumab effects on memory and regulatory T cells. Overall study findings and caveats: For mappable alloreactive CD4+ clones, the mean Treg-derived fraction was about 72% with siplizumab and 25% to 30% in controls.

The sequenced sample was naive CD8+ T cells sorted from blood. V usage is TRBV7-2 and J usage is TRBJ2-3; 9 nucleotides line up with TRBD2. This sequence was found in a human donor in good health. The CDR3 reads CASSPSGGTDTQYF. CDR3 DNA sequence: TGTGCCAGCAGCCCTAGCGGGGGCACAGATACGCAGTATTTT.